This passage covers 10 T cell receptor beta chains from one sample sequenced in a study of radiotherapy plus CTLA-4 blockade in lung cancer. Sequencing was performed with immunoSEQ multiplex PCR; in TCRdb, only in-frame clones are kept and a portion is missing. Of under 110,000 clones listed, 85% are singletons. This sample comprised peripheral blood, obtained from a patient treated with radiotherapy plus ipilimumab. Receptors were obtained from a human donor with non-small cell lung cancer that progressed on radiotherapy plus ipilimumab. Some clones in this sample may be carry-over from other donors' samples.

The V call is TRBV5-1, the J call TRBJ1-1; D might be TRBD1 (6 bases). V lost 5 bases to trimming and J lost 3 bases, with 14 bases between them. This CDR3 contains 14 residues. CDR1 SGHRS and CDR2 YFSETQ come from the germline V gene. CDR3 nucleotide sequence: TGCGCCAGCAGAAAATCAGGGGCTGACACTGAAGCTTTCTTT. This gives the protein CASRKSGADTEAFF.

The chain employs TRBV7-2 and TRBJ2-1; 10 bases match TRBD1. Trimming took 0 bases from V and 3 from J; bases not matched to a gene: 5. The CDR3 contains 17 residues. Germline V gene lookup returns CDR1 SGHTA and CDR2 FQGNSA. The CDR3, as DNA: TGTGCCAGCAGCTTAGCGCTCGGGACAGGGGTCTACAATGAGCAGTTCTTC. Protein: CASSLALGTGVYNEQFF.

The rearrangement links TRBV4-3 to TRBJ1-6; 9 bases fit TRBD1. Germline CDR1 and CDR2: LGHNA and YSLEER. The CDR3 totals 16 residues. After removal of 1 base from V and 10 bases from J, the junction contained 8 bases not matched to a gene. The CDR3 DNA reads TGCGCCAGCAGCCAAGCTCGGGGGACAGGGAGGTCACCCCTCCACTTT. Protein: CASSQARGTGRSPLHF.

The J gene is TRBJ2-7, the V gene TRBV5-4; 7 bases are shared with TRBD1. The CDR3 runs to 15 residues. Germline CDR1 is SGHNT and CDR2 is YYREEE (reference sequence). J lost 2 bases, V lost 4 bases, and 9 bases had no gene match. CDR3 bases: TGTGCCAGCAGCCTTGATATTGACAGGGCCTACGAGCAGTACTTC. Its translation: CASSLDIDRAYEQYF. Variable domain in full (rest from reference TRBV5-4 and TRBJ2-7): ETGVTQSPTHLIKTRGQQVTLRCSSQSGHNTVSWYQQALGQGPQFIFQYYREEENGRGNFPPRFSGLQFPNYSSELNVNALELDDSALYLCASSLDIDRAYEQYFGPGTRLTVT.

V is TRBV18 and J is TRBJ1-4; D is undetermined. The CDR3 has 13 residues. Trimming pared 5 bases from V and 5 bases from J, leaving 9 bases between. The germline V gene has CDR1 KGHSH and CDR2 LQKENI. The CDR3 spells CASSTTVNEKLFF. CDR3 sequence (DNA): TGTGCCAGCTCAACGACGGTAAATGAAAAACTGTTTTTT.

CDR3 nucleotides: TGTGCCAGCAGTTTACCAGGGGGCGGCACCGGGGAGCTGTTTTTT. This gives the protein CASSLPGGGTGELFF. The chain carries TRBV28 and TRBJ2-2, with 8 bases matching TRBD1. With 2 bases clipped from V and 4 bases from J, the junction kept 3 bases outside the gene matches. Germline V gene lookup returns CDR1 MDHEN and CDR2 SYDVKM. The CDR3 contains 15 residues.

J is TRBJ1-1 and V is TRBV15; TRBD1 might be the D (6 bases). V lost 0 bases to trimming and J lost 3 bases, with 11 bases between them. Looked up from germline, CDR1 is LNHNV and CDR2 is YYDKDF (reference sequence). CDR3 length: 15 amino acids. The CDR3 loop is CATSRDVGAYTEAFF. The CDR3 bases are TGTGCCACCAGCAGAGATGTGGGGGCCTACACTGAAGCTTTCTTT.

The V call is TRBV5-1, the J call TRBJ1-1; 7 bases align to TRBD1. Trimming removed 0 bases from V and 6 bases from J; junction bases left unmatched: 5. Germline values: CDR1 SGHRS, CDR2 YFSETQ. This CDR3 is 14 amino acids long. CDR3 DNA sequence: TGCGCCAGCAGCTTGGTCCCAGGGGGAGCTGAAGCTTTCTTT. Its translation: CASSLVPGGAEAFF.

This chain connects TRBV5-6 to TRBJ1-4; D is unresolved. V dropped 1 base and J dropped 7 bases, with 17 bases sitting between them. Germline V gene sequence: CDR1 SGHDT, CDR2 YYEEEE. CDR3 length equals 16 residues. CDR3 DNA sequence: TGTGCCAGCAGCTTGAGATTAGAGGTAGTTCTTGAAAAACTGTTTTTT. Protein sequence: CASSLRLEVVLEKLFF. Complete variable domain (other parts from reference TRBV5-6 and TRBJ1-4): DAGVTQSPTHLIKTRGQQVTLRCSPKSGHDTVSWYQQALGQGPQFIFQYYEEEERQRGNFPDRFSGHQFPNYSSELNVNALLLGDSALYLCASSLRLEVVLEKLFFGSGTQLSVL.

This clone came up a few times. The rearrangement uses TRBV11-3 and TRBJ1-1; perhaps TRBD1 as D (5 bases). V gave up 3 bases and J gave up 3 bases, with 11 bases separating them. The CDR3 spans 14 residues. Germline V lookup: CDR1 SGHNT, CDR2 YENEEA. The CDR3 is CASSFGGEDTEAFF. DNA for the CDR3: TGTGCCAGCAGCTTTGGGGGTGAGGACACTGAAGCTTTCTTT.